This TCR beta chain was captured in a study of tumor-infiltrating lymphocytes in primary liver carcinoma. Looking at the study overall: The study reported T1-T3 N0M0 tumors spanning 4.2 to 10 cm. General study findings and limits: Merely about 7-25% of top clones occurred in all five tumor regions.

The CDR3 spans 11 residues. Germline V CDR1 and CDR2: ENHRY, SYGVKD. From around 500 ng of total RNA, TCR beta-specific cDNA was reverse-transcribed using a constant-region primer. Investigators got TCR beta libraries out of three nested multiplex PCR rounds, done with slightly modified ARM-PCR. Primers for the first two PCR rounds were TRBV1-TRBV30 forward primers and a C-beta reverse primer (roughly 10 cycles per round). TCRdb re-derived calls from the multiplex PCR reads in MiXCR, one entry per CDR3 protein. The sample shows roughly 100,000 distinct CDR3 sequences, roughly 80% of them seen only once. As regards this clonotype: Its antigen is still unknown.

The source material, 20-30 mg of unsorted bulk tissue, was used to co-extract RNA and DNA. Tumor samples each held over 80% viable tumor cells. The rearrangement links TRBV10-3 to TRBJ2-3, with D unresolved. The sequence derives from a man aged 40-49 years with primary liver carcinoma and hepatitis B virus infection. Sequencing was performed on liver tumor tissue from sampling region 3. Stated subset: tumor region T3, left-lateral pole. CDR3 bases: TGTATCATCCAAGTCACAGATACGCAGTATTTT. Protein sequence: CIIQVTDTQYF.